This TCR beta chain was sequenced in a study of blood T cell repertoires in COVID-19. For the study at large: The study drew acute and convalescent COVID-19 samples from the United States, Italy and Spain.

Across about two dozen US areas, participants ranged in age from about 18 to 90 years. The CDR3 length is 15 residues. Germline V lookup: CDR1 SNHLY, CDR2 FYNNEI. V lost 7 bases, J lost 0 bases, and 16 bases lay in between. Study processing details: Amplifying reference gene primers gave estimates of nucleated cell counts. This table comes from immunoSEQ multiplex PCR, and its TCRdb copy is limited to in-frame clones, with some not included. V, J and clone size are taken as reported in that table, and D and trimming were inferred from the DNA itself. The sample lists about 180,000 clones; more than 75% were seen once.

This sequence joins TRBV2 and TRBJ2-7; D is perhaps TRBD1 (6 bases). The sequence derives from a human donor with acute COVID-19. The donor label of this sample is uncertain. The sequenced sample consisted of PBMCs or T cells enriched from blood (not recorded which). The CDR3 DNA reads TGTGCCAGCACCGCTGGGACAAGGAGCTCCTACGAGCAGTACTTC. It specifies CASTAGTRSSYEQYF.